A selection of T cell receptor beta chains follows, all from one sample in a study of T cell responses to AZD1222 COVID-19 vaccine. Method: immunoSEQ multiplex PCR; TCRdb's copy keeps in-frame clones and lacks some. The data hold roughly 260,000 clones, with 93% observed a single time. The sequencing here drew on peripheral blood, taken on day 0 of AZD1222 vaccination. These receptors were obtained from an adult in good health. CDR3s include the opening cysteine and the closing phenylalanine or tryptophan. Fields, in order: D gene, V gene, clone size, J gene, CDR3 DNA, CDR3 protein. A D gene is named only where the DNA matches it firmly. Size is stated for part of the rows, as once, few or many counts, or as a class when the clone is expanded.

d_call: NA
v_call: TRBV2
clone_size: once
j_call: TRBJ1-4
cdr3_nt: TGTGCCAGCAGTGACAGGGAAGGAGAAAAACTGTTTTTT
cdr3_aa: CASSDREGEKLFF

d_call: NA
v_call: TRBV5-1
clone_size: NA
j_call: TRBJ2-3
cdr3_nt: TGCGCCAGCAGCTTGGTACTAGATCTTGATACGCAGTATTTT
cdr3_aa: CASSLVLDLDTQYF

d_call: NA
v_call: TRBV29-1
clone_size: NA
j_call: TRBJ2-5
cdr3_nt: TGCAGCGTTGAAGATCCGTCGGAGACCCAGTACTTC
cdr3_aa: CSVEDPSETQYF

d_call: NA
v_call: TRBV16
clone_size: NA
j_call: TRBJ1-1
cdr3_nt: TGTGCCAGCAGCCAATCCGGGGGCTTGGCTGAAGCTTTCTTT
cdr3_aa: CASSQSGGLAEAFF

d_call: NA
v_call: TRBV7-9
clone_size: NA
j_call: TRBJ2-7
cdr3_nt: TGTGCCAGCAGCCCTAGTGGGTTTGGGGAGCAGTACTTC
cdr3_aa: CASSPSGFGEQYF

d_call: NA
v_call: TRBV10-2
clone_size: NA
j_call: TRBJ1-4
cdr3_nt: TGCGCCAGCAACCCCGACCTGGGAGGTGAAAAACTGTTTTTT
cdr3_aa: CASNPDLGGEKLFF

d_call: TRBD1
v_call: TRBV28
clone_size: NA
j_call: TRBJ1-4
cdr3_nt: TGTGCCAGCAGTAGGACAGGGGATAATGAAAAACTGTTTTTT
cdr3_aa: CASSRTGDNEKLFF

d_call: TRBD1
v_call: TRBV24-1
clone_size: NA
j_call: TRBJ2-5
cdr3_nt: TGTGCCACCAGTGATGGACAGGGGGCGAATCTCCAGTACTTC
cdr3_aa: CATSDGQGANLQYF

d_call: NA
v_call: TRBV2
clone_size: NA
j_call: TRBJ2-5
cdr3_nt: TGTGCCAGCAGTGAATGGGACAGCGGGGCCCAGTACTTC
cdr3_aa: CASSEWDSGAQYF

d_call: TRBD2
v_call: TRBV19
clone_size: NA
j_call: TRBJ2-2
cdr3_nt: TGTGCCAGTAGTACGGGACTAGGCACCGGGGAGCTGTTTTTT
cdr3_aa: CASSTGLGTGELFF

d_call: NA
v_call: TRBV10-3
clone_size: NA
j_call: TRBJ1-5
cdr3_nt: TGTGCAAGCCGCCCGGACAATCAGCCCCAGCATTTT
cdr3_aa: CASRPDNQPQHF

d_call: NA
v_call: TRBV27
clone_size: NA
j_call: TRBJ1-2
cdr3_nt: TGTGCCAGCAGTTTCAGACACGTTGGTTATGGCTACACCTTC
cdr3_aa: CASSFRHVGYGYTF

d_call: NA
v_call: TRBV27
clone_size: NA
j_call: TRBJ1-5
cdr3_nt: TGTGCCAGCAGTCCGCTGACTGGGAGGGACAATCAGCCCCAGCATTTT
cdr3_aa: CASSPLTGRDNQPQHF

d_call: NA
v_call: TRBV5-1
clone_size: NA
j_call: TRBJ2-5
cdr3_nt: TGCGCCAGCAGCTCCGAGGTACAGGGTCCGGCGTACTTC
cdr3_aa: CASSSEVQGPAYF

d_call: NA
v_call: TRBV6-2/TRBV6-3
clone_size: NA
j_call: TRBJ2-7
cdr3_nt: TGTGCCAGCAGTTACACTGGCAACTTCTACGAGCAGTACTTC
cdr3_aa: CASSYTGNFYEQYF

d_call: NA
v_call: TRBV18
clone_size: NA
j_call: TRBJ2-7
cdr3_nt: TGTGCCAGCTCACCACCCCCCACAGGGAGCGAGCAGTACTTC
cdr3_aa: CASSPPPTGSEQYF

d_call: TRBD1
v_call: TRBV6-1
clone_size: NA
j_call: TRBJ1-1
cdr3_nt: TGTGCCAGCAGTGAAGCGACGGGACAGGGTATAGGAGCCATTAGAGCTTTCTTT
cdr3_aa: CASSEATGQGIGAIRAFF

d_call: NA
v_call: TRBV25-1
clone_size: NA
j_call: TRBJ1-1
cdr3_nt: TGTGCCAGCAGTGCCCTAGGCCAAGGGCGGGAAGCTTTCTTT
cdr3_aa: CASSALGQGREAFF

d_call: NA
v_call: TRBV4-1
clone_size: NA
j_call: TRBJ1-3
cdr3_nt: TGCGCCAGCAGCCAAGATGGGTGGGGGAGGTCTGGAAACACCATATATTTT
cdr3_aa: CASSQDGWGRSGNTIYF

d_call: TRBD1
v_call: TRBV19
clone_size: NA
j_call: TRBJ1-1
cdr3_nt: TGTGCCAGTAGTCCAGACAGGGGGAACACTGAAGCTTTCTTT
cdr3_aa: CASSPDRGNTEAFF

d_call: NA
v_call: TRBV11-2
clone_size: NA
j_call: TRBJ2-3
cdr3_nt: TGTGCCAGCAGCTTGAGGACTTCCAGCACAGATACGCAGTATTTT
cdr3_aa: CASSLRTSSTDTQYF

d_call: TRBD1
v_call: TRBV4-1
clone_size: once
j_call: TRBJ2-2
cdr3_nt: TGCGCCAGCAGCCTCAGGACAGGGGACGCCGGGGAGCTGTTTTTT
cdr3_aa: CASSLRTGDAGELFF

d_call: TRBD1
v_call: TRBV4-1
clone_size: NA
j_call: TRBJ2-7
cdr3_nt: TGCGCCAGCAGCCGGGACAGGGGAAACGAGCAGTACTTC
cdr3_aa: CASSRDRGNEQYF

d_call: NA
v_call: TRBV5-4
clone_size: NA
j_call: TRBJ2-3
cdr3_nt: TGTGCCAGCAGCTTGGAACGGCCAGCCAGGGGAGATACGCAGTATTTT
cdr3_aa: CASSLERPARGDTQYF

d_call: TRBD1
v_call: TRBV19
clone_size: once
j_call: TRBJ1-2
cdr3_nt: TGTGCCAGTAGTATAGCTTTGACAGGGGACTATGGCTACACCTTC
cdr3_aa: CASSIALTGDYGYTF

d_call: TRBD1
v_call: TRBV18
clone_size: NA
j_call: TRBJ2-4
cdr3_nt: TGTGCCAGCTCACCGGCTCCGCGGACAGGGGGCATTCAGTACTTC
cdr3_aa: CASSPAPRTGGIQYF

d_call: TRBD1
v_call: TRBV28
clone_size: NA
j_call: TRBJ1-2
cdr3_nt: TGTGCCAGCAGTTTGCTCGCTGGGACAGGGTCGGGCTACACCTTC
cdr3_aa: CASSLLAGTGSGYTF

d_call: NA
v_call: TRBV27
clone_size: NA
j_call: TRBJ2-7
cdr3_nt: TGTGCCAGCAGGCTGATACGGAGCTCCTACGAGCAGTACTTC
cdr3_aa: CASRLIRSSYEQYF

d_call: TRBD2
v_call: TRBV7-7
clone_size: NA
j_call: TRBJ2-7
cdr3_nt: TGTGCCAGCAGCCCAGATTCAGCGGGAGGGCACGGCGAGCAGTACTTC
cdr3_aa: CASSPDSAGGHGEQYF

d_call: TRBD1
v_call: TRBV6-6
clone_size: NA
j_call: TRBJ1-1
cdr3_nt: TGTGCCAGCAGTCCGGGACAGACTGAAGCTTTCTTT
cdr3_aa: CASSPGQTEAFF

d_call: NA
v_call: TRBV10-2
clone_size: NA
j_call: TRBJ1-3
cdr3_nt: TGCGCCAGCGGTGATGAGACCATATATTTT
cdr3_aa: CASGDETIYF

d_call: TRBD1
v_call: TRBV11-2
clone_size: once
j_call: TRBJ2-3
cdr3_nt: TGTGCCAGCATTGTTGGGACAGGGGGCCCAGATACGCAGTATTTT
cdr3_aa: CASIVGTGGPDTQYF

d_call: NA
v_call: TRBV4-1
clone_size: NA
j_call: TRBJ2-7
cdr3_nt: TGCGCCAGCAGCCACGCTGGGGGGACTTCCTACGAGCAGTACTTC
cdr3_aa: CASSHAGGTSYEQYF

d_call: NA
v_call: TRBV25-1
clone_size: once
j_call: TRBJ1-1
cdr3_nt: TGTGCCAGCAGTCCCCGGGGGGCGGGGACTGAAGCTTTCTTT
cdr3_aa: CASSPRGAGTEAFF

d_call: NA
v_call: TRBV5-1
clone_size: NA
j_call: TRBJ1-4
cdr3_nt: TGCGCCAGCAGCCTTCAGGGGAACAATGAAAAACTGTTTTTT
cdr3_aa: CASSLQGNNEKLFF